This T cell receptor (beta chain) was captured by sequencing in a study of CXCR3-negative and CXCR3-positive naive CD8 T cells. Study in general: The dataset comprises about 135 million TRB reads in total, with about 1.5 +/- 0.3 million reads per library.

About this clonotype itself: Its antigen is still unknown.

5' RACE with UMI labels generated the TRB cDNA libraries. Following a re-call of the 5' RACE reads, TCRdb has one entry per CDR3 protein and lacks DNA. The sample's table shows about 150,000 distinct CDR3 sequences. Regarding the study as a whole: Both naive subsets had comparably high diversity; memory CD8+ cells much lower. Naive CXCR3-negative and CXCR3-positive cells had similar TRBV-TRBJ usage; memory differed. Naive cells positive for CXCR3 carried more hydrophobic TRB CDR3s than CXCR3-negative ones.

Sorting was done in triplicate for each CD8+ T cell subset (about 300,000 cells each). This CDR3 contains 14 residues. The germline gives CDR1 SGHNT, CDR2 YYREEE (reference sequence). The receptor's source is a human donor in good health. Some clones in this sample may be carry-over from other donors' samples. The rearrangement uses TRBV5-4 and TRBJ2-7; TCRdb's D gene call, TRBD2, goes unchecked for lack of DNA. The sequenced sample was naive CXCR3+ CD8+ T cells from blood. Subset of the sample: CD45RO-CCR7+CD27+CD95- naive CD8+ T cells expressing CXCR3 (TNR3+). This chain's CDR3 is CASSSPGLAGEQYF. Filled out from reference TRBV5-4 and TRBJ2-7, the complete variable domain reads ETGVTQSPTHLIKTRGQQVTLRCSSQSGHNTVSWYQQALGQGPQFIFQYYREEENGRGNFPPRFSGLQFPNYSSELNVNALELDDSALYLCASSSPGLAGEQYFGPGTRLTVT.